Presented here are 26 T cell receptor beta chains from one specimen sequenced in a study of patients and donors after allogeneic stem cell transplantation. TCRdb independently ran MiXCR on the RT-PCR reads; one entry per CDR3 protein. The sample contains under 200,000 distinct CDR3 sequences, over 25% of which appear only once. What was sequenced was blood, either unsorted or a sorted T cell fraction (not recorded which). All receptors derive from a human donor who was either an allogeneic HSCT recipient or a stem cell or donor lymphocyte infusion donor (not recorded which). It is not recorded whose cells these are; they may come from a transplant donor.

This clonotype was detected only a few times. V and J are TRBV7-8 and TRBJ1-1; D gene uncertain. V was trimmed by 2 bases and J by 5 bases, leaving 15 bases between them. The CDR3 length is 15 residues. From germline, CDR1 is SGHVS and CDR2 FQNEAQ. CDR3 sequence reads: CASSLKGRGWTEAFF. In nucleotides, the CDR3 is TGTGCCAGCAGCTTAAAGGGCAGAGGATGGACTGAAGCTTTCTTT. The full variable domain, its missing parts supplied by reference TRBV7-8 and TRBJ1-1, is GAGVSQSPRYKVAKRGQDVALRCDPISGHVSLFWYQQALGQGPEFLTYFQNEAQLDKSGLPSDRFFAERPEGSVSTLKIQRTQQEDSAVYLCASSLKGRGWTEAFFGQGTRLTVV.

The rearrangement links TRBV5-1 to TRBJ2-5; D is perhaps TRBD2 (5 bases). The CDR3 extends over 14 amino acids. Germline V gene lookup returns CDR1 SGHRS and CDR2 YFSETQ. The V gene lost 1 base and the J gene lost 4 bases, with 11 bases spanning the gap. This CDR3 is CASSLRADVETQYF. The CDR3 DNA reads as TGCGCCAGCAGCTTGCGAGCGGACGTAGAGACCCAGTACTTC.

This sequence joins TRBV5-1 and TRBJ2-2; TRBD1 might be the D (6 bases). Trimming left V 4 bases short and J 3 bases short, with 16 bases between. This CDR3 has 16 residues. Germline V gives CDR1 SGHRS, CDR2 YFSETQ. CDR3: CASSPGHSAYTGELFF. The DNA of the CDR3 is TGCGCCAGCAGCCCGGGACACAGCGCGTACACCGGGGAGCTGTTTTTT.

V usage is TRBV28 and J usage is TRBJ2-5; no definite D call. Germline lookup yields CDR1 MDHEN and CDR2 SYDVKM. The CDR3 runs 15 residues. Trimming cost V 5 bases and J 0 bases, with 13 bases left between them. The CDR3 DNA reads as TGTGCCAGCAGTCCGGATGCTACGTACCAAGAGACCCAGTACTTC. Encoded protein: CASSPDATYQETQYF.

This clonotype was picked up many times. This chain connects TRBV29-1 to TRBJ2-1; possibly TRBD2 for D (5 bases). Trimming cost V 4 bases and J 12 bases, with 16 bases left between them. This CDR3 has 12 amino acids. Germline loops: CDR1 SQVTM, CDR2 ANQGSEA. As DNA, the CDR3 is TGCAGCGTTGTAGACTACAGAGCCTTGCAGTTCTTC. Translated: CSVVDYRALQFF.

This clonotype was observed a handful of times. The chain employs TRBV7-9 and TRBJ1-3, with no clear D. Germline CDR1 is SEHNR and CDR2 is FQNEAQ (reference sequence). V was pared by 3 bases and J by 0 bases, with 6 bases between. The CDR3 contains 14 residues. CDR3 sequence reads: CASSFQISGNTIYF. The CDR3 DNA reads TGTGCCAGCAGCTTCCAGATCTCTGGAAACACCATATATTTT. The variable domain in full, with the rest retrieved from reference TRBV7-9 and TRBJ1-3, is DTGVSQNPRHKITKRGQNVTFRCDPISEHNRLYWYRQTLGQGPEFLTYFQNEAQLEKSRLLSDRFSAERPKGSFSTLEIQRTEQGDSAMYLCASSFQISGNTIYFGEGSWLTVV.

This clonotype was recorded a few times. This chain links TRBV3-1 with TRBJ2-7, with 11 bases that match TRBD1. Germline CDR1 reads LGHDT; CDR2 reads YNNKEL (reference sequence). The ends lost 1 base at V and 3 bases at J; junction bases unmatched: 8. The CDR3 has 17 amino acids. The CDR3 region has the DNA TGTGCCAGCAGCCAAGCAGTAGGACAGGGGGCGCGCTACGAGCAGTACTTC. Translation gives CASSQAVGQGARYEQYF.

The rearrangement joins TRBV19 to TRBJ1-5, with D perhaps TRBD1 (6 bases). There are 18 residues in the CDR3. Germline V gene lookup returns CDR1 LNHDA and CDR2 SQIVND (reference sequence). V was cut by 11 bases and J by 0 bases, with 26 bases left in between. CDR3 DNA: TGTGCCGCTAGTACCAGGGGAGGCTTCGGGTATAGCAATCAGCCCCAGCATTTT. Translating it yields CAASTRGGFGYSNQPQHF.

V gene TRBV6-5 combines with J gene TRBJ2-5, with 11 bases aligning to TRBD2. V was pared by 5 bases and J by 1 base, with 6 bases of the junction left unmatched. The CDR3 covers 16 residues. Germline V CDR1 and CDR2: MNHEY, SVGAGI. The CDR3 loop is CASSMGTSGPQETQYF. The CDR3 DNA reads as TGTGCCAGCAGTATGGGGACTAGCGGACCCCAAGAGACCCAGTACTTC.

This clonotype was picked up a small number of times. The chain links TRBV2 to TRBJ2-3; D is perhaps TRBD2 (6 bases). V lost 6 bases, J lost 2 bases, and 12 bases lay in between. This CDR3 region has 14 residues. Germline V gene lookup returns CDR1 SNHLY and CDR2 FYNNEI. The CDR3 here is CASRRGAATDTQYF. CDR3 sequence (DNA): TGTGCCAGCAGGCGGGGTGCAGCCACAGATACGCAGTATTTT.

The V and J genes are TRBV20-1 and TRBJ2-1; 8 bases align to TRBD1. The germline CDR1 and CDR2 sequences are DFQATT and SNEGSKA (reference sequence). V was pared by 8 bases and J by 7 bases, with 7 bases of the junction left unmatched. The CDR3 loop spans 12 amino acids. CDR3: CSPGGLRNEQFF. Written as DNA, the CDR3 is TGCAGTCCAGGGGGCCTAAGGAATGAGCAGTTCTTC.

This clonotype has ten or more counts. Here the CDR3 DNA reads TGTGCCAGCAGCTTAGCGGGACAGGGTTCCCCCCTCCACTTT. This translates into CASSLAGQGSPLHF. The rearrangement joins TRBV7-8 to TRBJ1-6; 9 positions match TRBD1. The CDR3 runs to 14 residues. Germline V CDR1 and CDR2: SGHVS, FQNEAQ. V trimming: 0 bases; J trimming: 13 bases; junction bases outside the gene matches: 4.

This clonotype was seen only a few times. J is TRBJ1-1 and V is TRBV5-1, with D perhaps matching TRBD1 (6 bases). V was cut by 8 bases and J by 5 bases, with 19 bases left in between. This CDR3 comprises 14 residues. Germline values: CDR1 SGHRS, CDR2 YFSETQ. The CDR3 loop is CASFRDGRGTEAFF. CDR3 DNA sequence: TGCGCCAGTTTTCGGGACGGAAGGGGGACTGAAGCTTTCTTT.

The CDR3 bases are TGTGCCAGCAGCAACCGGGACAGAAGTCAGCCCCAGCATTTT. This translates into CASSNRDRSQPQHF. The chain employs TRBV5-5 and TRBJ1-5; 7 nucleotides match TRBD1. V lost 4 bases and J lost 6; bases outside the gene matches: 7. The CDR3 loop spans 14 amino acids. The V gene's germline CDR1 is SGHKS and CDR2 YYEKEE (reference sequence).

This clonotype came up a few times. J is TRBJ1-1 and V is TRBV6-5; no reliable D call. This CDR3 has 15 residues. Germline V lookup: CDR1 MNHEY, CDR2 SVGAGI. Trimming removed 3 bases from V and 0 bases from J, with 11 bases in between. CDR3 region: CASSYHSSLNTEAFF. CDR3 nucleotide sequence: TGTGCCAGCAGTTATCATAGCAGTCTGAACACTGAAGCTTTCTTT.

This clonotype was seen more than once but under ten times. The V call is TRBV19, the J call TRBJ1-5, with D possibly being TRBD1 (6 bases). Germline assignment: CDR1 LNHDA and CDR2 SQIVND (reference sequence). V lost 4 bases to trimming and J lost 0 bases, with 13 bases between them. This CDR3 region has 16 residues. CDR3 bases: TGTGCCAGTAGTACGGGGACACCATATAGCAATCAGCCCCAGCATTTT. Translating gives CASSTGTPYSNQPQHF.

This clonotype turned up a few times. The V call is TRBV7-6, the J call TRBJ2-2; D is ambiguous. Trimming left V 3 bases short and J 0 bases short, with 8 bases between. This CDR3 is built from 15 residues. Looked up from germline, CDR1 is SGHVS and CDR2 is FNYEAQ. The CDR3 nucleotides read TGTGCCAGCAGCTTGGTGACAACGAACACCGGGGAGCTGTTTTTT. Translated, it gives CASSLVTTNTGELFF.

This clonotype was seen more than once but under ten times. One end of the junction fails to match germline, which may point to a read error. The rearrangement joins TRBV7-7 to TRBJ2-3; D might be TRBD2 (5 bases). There are 13 residues in the CDR3. From germline, CDR1 is SSHAT and CDR2 FNYEAQ (reference sequence). This chain's CDR3 is CASSLERAGTQYF. In DNA, the CDR3 is TGTGCTAGCAGCTTAGAGAGGGCGGGTACGCAGTATTTT.

This clonotype was observed a handful of times. J is TRBJ1-1 and V is TRBV7-9, with 9 bases lining up with TRBD1. J gave up 5 bases and V 1 base, and 2 bases lay outside the gene matches. The CDR3 is 14 amino acids. Germline V gene sequence: CDR1 SEHNR, CDR2 FQNEAQ (reference sequence). This CDR3 reads CASSLGTGETEAFF. The CDR3, as DNA: TGTGCCAGCAGCTTAGGGACAGGGGAGACTGAAGCTTTCTTT.

Points on this clonotype: Compared with germline, one end of the junction differs, possibly owing to a read error. The V and J genes are TRBV4-2 and TRBJ2-7, with D maybe TRBD1 (7 bases). CDR1 and CDR2 from the germline V gene are LGHNA and YNFKEQ. The CDR3 is made up of 13 amino acids. CDR3 nucleotide sequence: TGTGCCAGCAGCCAAGAGTTTGGCGGGACAGTCCAGTTC. Its protein product is CASSQEFGGTVQF.

Ten or more counts support this clonotype. The chain carries TRBV20-1 and TRBJ1-5; 11 bases match TRBD1. Germline CDR1 and CDR2: DFQATT and SNEGSKA (reference sequence). The CDR3 has 13 amino acids. V dropped 5 bases and J dropped 10; count of bases not matched to a gene: 7. For the CDR3, the DNA is TGCAGTGCTGGGACAGGGGGAATCAGCCCCCAGCATTTT. Translated: CSAGTGGISPQHF.

This chain's CDR3 is CASSLPGHLGAQYF. CDR3 DNA: TGTGCCAGCAGCCTACCGGGCCACCTAGGGGCCCAGTACTTC. V is TRBV12-3 or TRBV12-4 and J is TRBJ2-5, with D perhaps TRBD1 (5 bases). The ends were cut back, 6 bases at V and 9 bases at J, with 20 bases in the middle. The CDR3 covers 14 residues.

The chain employs TRBV7-8 and TRBJ1-5; D is possibly TRBD1 (5 bases). CDR3 length: 15 residues. V was cut by 7 bases and J by 8 bases, with 21 bases left in between. CDR1 and CDR2 from the germline V gene are SGHVS and FQNEAQ. The CDR3, as DNA: TGTGCCAGCATGGGTCGCAACAGGCTCAGGGAGCCCCAGCATTTT. It codes for CASMGRNRLREPQHF.

This clonotype turned up a few times. The conserved closing phenylalanine or tryptophan is absent in this CDR3, likely reflecting a read error. It is unclear where the CDR3 begins or ends on the DNA, so no DNA is shown, and the CDR3 is as TCRdb lists it. The CDR3 loop is CASSLDGAD. V and J are TRBV7-7 and TRBJ2-7. The CDR3 sequence runs 9 residues, both termini included. From germline, CDR1 is SSHAT and CDR2 FNYEAQ (reference sequence).

This clonotype was observed a single time. The chain recombines TRBV25-1 with TRBJ2-1, with 10 nucleotides matching TRBD2. Germline V gene lookup returns CDR1 MGHDK and CDR2 SYGVNS. The V segment lost 7 bases and the J segment 9 bases; nucleotides outside the gene matches: 9. The CDR3 contains 14 residues. CDR3 coding DNA: TGTGCCAGCATGGCTAGCGGGAGATCTAGTGAGCAGTTCTTC. Translated, it gives CASMASGRSSEQFF.

V gene TRBV18 combines with J gene TRBJ2-5, with D possibly being TRBD1 or TRBD2 (5 bases each). The germline CDR1 and CDR2 sequences are KGHSH and LQKENI. The CDR3 runs 15 residues. V lost 1 base to trimming and J lost 3 bases, with 12 bases between them. CDR3 region: CASSPLLGTEETQYF. The CDR3 region has the DNA TGTGCCAGCTCACCACTTTTAGGGACGGAAGAGACCCAGTACTTC.